The 2 T cell receptor beta chains reported below all come from one sample, sequenced in a study of T cells in Graves' hyperthyroidism and ophthalmopathy. TCR beta CDR3 region amplification was performed from RNA transcripts. The HTBI set primed first-round TCR CDR3 RT-PCR. TCRdb analysed the multiplex PCR reads with MiXCR anew, one entry per CDR3 protein. The table lists approximately 330,000 distinct CDR3 sequences, roughly an eighth of them singletons. Sequenced input: blood. The receptors here all came from a middle-aged woman with Graves' ophthalmopathy.

The CDR3 nucleotides read TGCGCCAGCAAGATCGGGACTAGCGGTCCCTACGAGCAGTACTTC. Translation gives CASKIGTSGPYEQYF. The genes are TRBV4-1 and TRBJ2-7; the match to TRBD2 covers 11 bases. The germline gives CDR1 MGHRA, CDR2 YSYEKL. There are 15 residues in the CDR3. J was trimmed by 2 bases and V by 7 bases; bases with no gene match: 7.

This clonotype was seen ten or more times. The genes are TRBV9 and TRBJ2-1, with D unresolved. Germline CDR1 reads SGDLS; CDR2 reads YYNGEE. V was clipped by 5 bases and J by 5 bases, with 11 bases between them. The CDR3 has 13 amino acids. The CDR3 sequence: CASSDGPNNEQFF. CDR3 DNA: TGTGCCAGCAGTGACGGGCCTAACAATGAGCAGTTCTTC.